These 32 T cell receptor beta chains originate from one sample sequenced in a study of blood T cell repertoires in COVID-19 (dated by TCRdb to the early 2020s). The library was generated by the immunoSEQ multiplex PCR assay. Here the immuneACCESS table is served through TCRdb, limited to in-frame sequences with V and J called. Missing clones are a known gap in these copies; in checked studies unresolved V genes cover under half, and the rest lacks a known reason. The sample has about 80,000 clones on record, around 84% of them singletons. Around a third of the sample is taken by the ten largest. The sequencing sample was made of peripheral blood. The receptors derive from a woman in her 70s with acute or convalescent COVID-19.

The chain employs TRBV14 and TRBJ1-6; D is possibly TRBD1 (5 bases). The V end lost 4 bases, the J end lost 7 bases, and 17 bases lay between the germline ends. In germline, CDR1 is SGHDN, CDR2 FVKESK. The CDR3 sequence is 16 residues long. The CDR3 here is CASSPLGGLGNSPLHF. CDR3 bases: TGTGCCAGCAGCCCCTTGGGGGGTCTGGGAAATTCACCCCTCCACTTT.

The gene calls are TRBV27 and TRBJ2-7; 8 bases match TRBD2. The CDR3 length is 14 residues. V dropped 5 bases and J dropped 5; count of bases not matched to a gene: 8. Germline assignment: CDR1 MNHEY and CDR2 SMNVEV (reference sequence). CDR3 nucleotide sequence: TGTGCCAGCAGTCCCGGGACTAGTCTCCACGAGCAGTACTTC. Encoded protein: CASSPGTSLHEQYF.

The rearrangement joins TRBV9 to TRBJ1-4; tentatively, D is TRBD1 (6 bases). CDR3 length equals 15 residues. Trimming stripped 4 bases from V and 5 bases from J, with 15 bases between. Germline V CDR1 and CDR2: SGDLS, YYNGEE. CDR3 sequence reads: CASSPYRDSNEKLFF. In nucleotides, the CDR3 is TGTGCCAGCAGCCCATACAGGGATTCGAATGAAAAACTGTTTTTT. The whole variable domain, remainder taken from reference TRBV9 and TRBJ1-4, is DSGVTQTPKHLITATGQRVTLRCSPRSGDLSVYWYQQSLDQGLQFLIQYYNGEERAKGNILERFSAQQFPDLHSELNLSSLELGDSALYFCASSPYRDSNEKLFFGSGTQLSVL.

The rearrangement uses TRBV2 and TRBJ1-2; TRBD1 might be the D (5 bases). Germline lookup yields CDR1 SNHLY and CDR2 FYNNEI. The V end lost 4 bases, the J end lost 0 bases, and 15 bases lay between the germline ends. CDR3 size: 16 residues. CDR3 sequence: CASSVRRQTTNYGYTF. DNA of the CDR3: TGTGCCAGCAGTGTGAGGAGACAGACCACTAACTATGGCTACACCTTC.

The rearrangement joins TRBV4-1 to TRBJ2-3, with TRBD2 matching over 8 bases. With 4 bases clipped from V and 0 bases from J, the junction kept 15 bases outside the gene matches. The CDR3 loop spans 19 amino acids. The germline V gene encodes CDR1 MGHRA and CDR2 YSYEKL. CDR3 nucleotide sequence: TGCGCCAGCAGCCGGTCGCTCGGGGCGGGAGGCCAAAGCACAGATACGCAGTATTTT. Amino acids: CASSRSLGAGGQSTDTQYF.

Comments on this clone: The sample has other DNA sequences that encode this CDR3 too. The gene calls are TRBV2 and TRBJ1-5; 8 positions agree with TRBD1. CDR1 is SNHLY, CDR2 FYNNEI, per germline. The CDR3 extends over 14 amino acids. V dropped 2 bases and J dropped 7; count of bases not matched to a gene: 4. The CDR3 nucleotides read TGTGCCAGCAGTGAACAGGGGGCCCGACAGCCCCAGCATTTT. This translates into CASSEQGARQPQHF.

The V and J genes are TRBV29-1 and TRBJ1-4, with D perhaps TRBD1 (5 bases). Germline V gene data show CDR1 as SQVTM and CDR2 as ANQGSEA. The V and J ends lost 7 bases and 1 base respectively, with 13 bases between them. The CDR3 has 14 residues. CDR3 sequence reads: CSAPGGGTNEKLFF. Here the CDR3 DNA reads TGCAGCGCCCCCGGGGGGGGAACTAATGAAAAACTGTTTTTT.

V usage is TRBV10-3 and J usage is TRBJ1-6, with TRBD1 as a possible D gene (6 bases). The V end lost 0 bases, the J end lost 9 bases, and 15 bases lay between the germline ends. This CDR3 is built from 16 residues. The germline V gene has CDR1 ENHRY and CDR2 SYGVKD. Here the CDR3 reads CAISESGHRTASPLHF. DNA for the CDR3: TGTGCCATCAGTGAGTCTGGGCATCGGACAGCTTCACCCCTCCACTTT.

The rearrangement joins TRBV7-9 to TRBJ1-2; the D is unclear. Trimming left V 2 bases short and J 8 bases short, with 6 bases between. Germline loops: CDR1 SEHNR, CDR2 FQNEAQ (reference sequence). This CDR3 has 11 residues. The CDR3 protein is CASSLREGYTF. As DNA, the CDR3 is TGTGCCAGCAGCTTAAGGGAGGGCTACACCTTC.

The V and J genes are TRBV11-3 and TRBJ2-7, with D possibly being TRBD2 (5 bases). The germline V gene has CDR1 SGHNT and CDR2 YENEEA. V gave up 6 bases and J gave up 0 bases, with 18 bases separating them. This CDR3 comprises 16 residues. CDR3 in DNA: TGTGCCAGCAGTTCATCGGGGAGTGTTGTCTCCTACGAGCAGTACTTC. This encodes CASSSSGSVVSYEQYF.

The table lists this clone with a count of one. CDR3 DNA sequence: TGTGCCAGCAGTACCGGTCGGGGGACCTACTATGGCTACACCTTC. This codes for CASSTGRGTYYGYTF. This chain joins TRBV6-6 and TRBJ1-2; weak D call: TRBD1 (5 bases). Germline V gene lookup returns CDR1 MNHNY and CDR2 SVGAGI (reference sequence). The CDR3 runs to 15 residues. V lost 5 bases and J 3 bases, leaving 16 bases between the germline ends.

The CDR3 sequence is CASSRRITSGRETDEQFF. The CDR3 DNA reads as TGTGCCAGCAGCCGACGGATAACTAGCGGGAGAGAAACGGATGAGCAGTTCTTC. This chain links TRBV3-1 (or the pseudogene TRBV3-2) with TRBJ2-1; 11 bases agree with TRBD2. The CDR3 sequence is 18 residues long. The V and J ends lost 4 bases and 8 bases, in that order; junction bases with no gene match: 16. Germline V gene sequence: CDR1 LGHDT, CDR2 YNNKEL (reference sequence).

This clone was counted once. V usage is TRBV2 and J usage is TRBJ2-1, with 8 bases matching TRBD2. CDR3 size: 12 residues. Losses at the gene ends were 2 bases for V and 10 bases for J; bases not matched to a gene: 1. Looked up from germline, CDR1 is SNHLY and CDR2 is FYNNEI. Here the CDR3 reads CASSERTSEQFF. For the CDR3, the DNA is TGTGCCAGCAGTGAACGGACTAGCGAGCAGTTCTTC.

This chain connects TRBV5-1 to TRBJ2-1; 8 bases align to TRBD2. CDR1 is SGHRS and CDR2 is YFSETQ in the germline V gene. This CDR3 is built from 18 residues. V shed 2 bases and J 4 bases; nucleotides not matched to a gene: 14. As DNA, the CDR3 is TGCGCCAGCAGCTTTGGGCCAGCGGGAGCTTCTGCTTACAATGAGCAGTTCTTC. This sequence encodes CASSFGPAGASAYNEQFF.

V gene TRBV5-1 combines with J gene TRBJ1-6; 11 positions match TRBD1. Germline V gene lookup returns CDR1 SGHRS and CDR2 YFSETQ. The CDR3 has 15 amino acids. Trimming cost V 4 bases and J 8 bases; bases outside gene matches: 5. This CDR3 is CASSLGQGAYSPLHF. CDR3 bases: TGCGCCAGCAGCCTAGGACAGGGGGCGTATTCACCCCTCCACTTT.

The chain is built from TRBV7-9 and TRBJ2-2, with D unresolved. Germline V lookup: CDR1 SEHNR, CDR2 FQNEAQ (reference sequence). The CDR3 has 18 amino acids. Trimming cost V 2 bases and J 0 bases, with 16 bases left between them. CDR3 protein: CASSLITGDLPNTGELFF. Written as DNA, the CDR3 is TGTGCCAGCAGCTTAATCACCGGCGACTTACCGAACACCGGGGAGCTGTTTTTT.

The chain joins TRBV19 to TRBJ2-5; 9 bases are shared with TRBD1. Germline values: CDR1 LNHDA, CDR2 SQIVND (reference sequence). The CDR3 sequence is 13 residues long. V lost 9 bases to trimming and J lost 5 bases; unmatched junction nucleotides: 7. The CDR3 loop reads CASRDRAGETQYF. The DNA for the CDR3 is TGTGCCAGCCGGGACAGGGCGGGTGAGACCCAGTACTTC.

The rearrangement joins TRBV19 to TRBJ1-5; tentatively, D is TRBD1 (6 bases). The V and J ends lost 2 bases and 1 base respectively, with 15 bases between them. The germline gives CDR1 LNHDA, CDR2 SQIVND (reference sequence). The length of the CDR3 is 17 residues. The CDR3 loop is CASSILLGDTSNQPQHF. The CDR3 nucleotides are TGTGCCAGTAGTATACTTCTTGGGGACACAAGCAATCAGCCCCAGCATTTT.

The chain recombines TRBV29-1 with TRBJ2-1, with 8 bases fitting TRBD2. Looked up from germline, CDR1 is SQVTM and CDR2 is ANQGSEA. The CDR3 has 14 amino acids. V gave up 4 bases and J gave up 2 bases; unmatched junction bases: 4. The DNA of the CDR3 is TGCAGCGTTGGTTCCGGGGGGGCCTACAATGAGCAGTTCTTC. This codes for CSVGSGGAYNEQFF.

This rearrangement joins TRBV18 to TRBJ2-1, with D perhaps matching TRBD2 (6 bases). Germline V gene data show CDR1 as KGHSH and CDR2 as LQKENI. The CDR3 is made up of 15 amino acids. The V end lost 6 bases, the J end lost 12 bases, and 24 bases lay between the germline ends. DNA for the CDR3: TGTGCCAGCTCCACCCGGACTAACCGGGACCGTGGGCAGTTCTTC. It is translated as CASSTRTNRDRGQFF.

The gene calls are TRBV14 and TRBJ2-3, with D perhaps TRBD1 (5 bases). Germline CDR1 and CDR2: SGHDN and FVKESK. Trimming took off 4 bases at V and 2 bases at J, with 16 bases between the two ends. The CDR3 contains 16 residues. The CDR3 protein is CASSRGSSGDTDTQYF. Written as DNA, the CDR3 is TGTGCCAGCAGCCGGGGCTCCTCTGGGGACACAGATACGCAGTATTTT.

This clone showed up just once. J is TRBJ1-2 and V is TRBV6-5, with 8 bases aligning to TRBD1. CDR3 length equals 15 residues. Trimming cost V 0 bases and J 7 bases; bases outside gene matches: 7. Germline V gives CDR1 MNHEY, CDR2 SVGAGI. The DNA for the CDR3 is TGTGCCAGCAGTTACTCCCTGGCAGGGGGCTTTGGCTACACCTTC. This codes for CASSYSLAGGFGYTF.

The V and J genes are TRBV20-1 and TRBJ2-7; a weak D match, TRBD2 (6 bases). V lost 8 bases to trimming and J lost 5 bases, with 13 bases between them. The germline CDR1 and CDR2 sequences are DFQATT and SNEGSKA (reference sequence). CDR3 length equals 11 residues. The CDR3 region is CSFLRGDEQYF. The CDR3 DNA sequence: TGCAGTTTTCTTCGCGGGGACGAGCAGTACTTC.

To note about this clone: The same CDR3 arises from other DNA sequences in this sample as well. The CDR3 DNA reads TGTGCCACCAGTGATTCGGTCTATGGCTACACCTTC. Its translation is CATSDSVYGYTF. The chain recombines TRBV24-1 with TRBJ1-2; the D is unclear. The length of the CDR3 is 12 residues. Germline V CDR1 and CDR2: KGHDR, SFDVKD. Trimming removed 2 bases at V and 4 bases at J, with 4 bases between.

The rearrangement uses TRBV10-1 and TRBJ1-6, with unresolved D. Per the germline V gene, CDR1 is WNHNN and CDR2 is SYGVQD (reference sequence). The V gene lost 0 bases and the J gene lost 6 bases, with 3 bases spanning the gap. The CDR3 runs to 13 residues. The CDR3 reads CASSESRNSPLHF. The CDR3 DNA reads as TGCGCCAGCAGTGAGTCTCGTAATTCACCCCTCCACTTT.

The chain is built from TRBV6-6 and TRBJ2-7; TRBD1 matches 7 bases. CDR3 size: 14 residues. Germline-derived CDR1 and CDR2 are MNHNY and SVGAGI (reference sequence). With 2 bases clipped from V and 0 bases from J, the junction kept 1 base outside the gene matches. The CDR3 loop is CASSYRDSSYEQYF. In DNA form, the CDR3 reads TGTGCCAGCAGTTACCGGGACAGCTCCTACGAGCAGTACTTC.

V and J are TRBV7-8 and TRBJ2-1; D gene ambiguous. Per the germline V gene, CDR1 is SGHVS and CDR2 is FQNEAQ. V shed 3 bases and J shed 9 bases, with 6 bases lying between them. The CDR3 length is 11 residues. The CDR3 loop reads CASSFSTEQFF. The CDR3 DNA follows: TGTGCCAGCAGCTTTAGCACTGAGCAGTTCTTC.

The rearrangement joins TRBV11-3 to TRBJ2-1; D is uncertain. The germline gives CDR1 SGHNT, CDR2 YENEEA. V lost 1 base and J lost 3, with 10 bases in between. CDR3 length: 15 amino acids. The CDR3 sequence is CASSLGPPIYNEQFF. The CDR3 DNA sequence: TGTGCCAGCAGCTTAGGCCCCCCTATCTACAATGAGCAGTTCTTC.

The V and J genes are TRBV3-1 (or the pseudogene TRBV3-2) and TRBJ2-7, with 9 bases fitting TRBD2. CDR1 is LGHDT and CDR2 is YNNKEL in the germline V gene (reference sequence). The CDR3 is 14 residues long. Germline trimming cut 4 bases from V and 5 bases from J; bases unmatched to any gene: 6. CDR3: CASSPGGRAHEQYF. The CDR3 nucleotides read TGTGCCAGCAGCCCTGGCGGGAGGGCCCACGAGCAGTACTTC.

V and J are TRBV2 and TRBJ2-7, with a possible D match to TRBD2 (6 bases). Trimming cost V 7 bases and J 5 bases, with 12 bases left between them. The germline CDR1 and CDR2 sequences are SNHLY and FYNNEI. There are 12 residues in the CDR3. The CDR3 here is CASNGGLHEQYF. The CDR3 DNA reads as TGTGCCAGCAATGGGGGACTCCACGAGCAGTACTTC.

The J gene is TRBJ2-1, the V gene TRBV7-3, with 8 positions matching TRBD2. This CDR3 spans 15 amino acids. Per the germline V gene, CDR1 is SGHTA and CDR2 is FQGTGA. The J segment lost 7 bases and the V segment lost 0 bases, leaving 5 bases of the junction unmatched. DNA of the CDR3: TGTGCCAGCAGCTTAACTCTAGCGGGTGATAATGAGCAGTTCTTC. This codes for CASSLTLAGDNEQFF.

The gene calls are TRBV19 and TRBJ1-6; 7 positions match TRBD1. This CDR3 spans 15 amino acids. Germline V gene lookup returns CDR1 LNHDA and CDR2 SQIVND (reference sequence). V lost 7 bases, J lost 7 bases, and 10 bases stayed unmatched. CDR3 DNA sequence: TGTGCCAGTAACCCAACAGGGGTAGGCAATTCACCCCTCCACTTT. Translating it yields CASNPTGVGNSPLHF.